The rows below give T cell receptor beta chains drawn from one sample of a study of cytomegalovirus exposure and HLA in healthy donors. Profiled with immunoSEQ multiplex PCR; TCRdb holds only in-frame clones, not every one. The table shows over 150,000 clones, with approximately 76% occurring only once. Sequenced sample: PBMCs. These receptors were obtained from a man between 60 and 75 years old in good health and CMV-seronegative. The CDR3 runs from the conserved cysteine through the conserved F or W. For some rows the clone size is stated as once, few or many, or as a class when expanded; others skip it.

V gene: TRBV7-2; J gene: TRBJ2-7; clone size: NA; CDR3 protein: CASSLGLAGHEQYF
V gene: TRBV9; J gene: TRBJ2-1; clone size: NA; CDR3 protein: CASSALDPWGASEQFF
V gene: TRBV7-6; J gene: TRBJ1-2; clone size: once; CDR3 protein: CASSLGGPRGGGSRGYTF
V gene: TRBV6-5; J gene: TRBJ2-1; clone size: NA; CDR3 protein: CASSLRWSYNEQFF
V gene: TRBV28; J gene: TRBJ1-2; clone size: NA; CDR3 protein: CASTPGQISYGYTF
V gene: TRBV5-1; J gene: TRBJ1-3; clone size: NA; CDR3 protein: CASSGGGSRNTIYF
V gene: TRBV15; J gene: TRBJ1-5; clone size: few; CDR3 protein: CATSRRQGALRNQPQHF
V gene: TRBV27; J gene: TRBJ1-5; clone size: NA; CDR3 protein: CATSRGSNQPQHF
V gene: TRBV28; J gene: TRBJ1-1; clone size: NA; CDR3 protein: CASIGVVNTEAFF
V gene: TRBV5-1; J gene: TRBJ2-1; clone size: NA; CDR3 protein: CASRVLGGLSDEQFF
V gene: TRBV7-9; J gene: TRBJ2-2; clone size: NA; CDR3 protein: CSSSLSGGVNTGELFF
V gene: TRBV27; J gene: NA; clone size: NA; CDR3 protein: CASSLRPDSYEQYF
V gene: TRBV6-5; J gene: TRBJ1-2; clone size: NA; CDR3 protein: CASSLDRAESGYTF
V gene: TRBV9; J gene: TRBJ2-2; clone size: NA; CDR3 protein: CASSPPTGPGTGELFF
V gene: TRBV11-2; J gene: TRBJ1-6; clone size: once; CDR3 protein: CASSFLQGTAVTLHF
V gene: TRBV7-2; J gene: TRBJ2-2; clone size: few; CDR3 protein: CASSLGAASGIGELFF
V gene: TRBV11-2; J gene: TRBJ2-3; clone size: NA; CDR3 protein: CASSLDRAGVGTDTQYF
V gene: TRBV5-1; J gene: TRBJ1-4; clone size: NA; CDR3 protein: CASSFGTGNEKLFF
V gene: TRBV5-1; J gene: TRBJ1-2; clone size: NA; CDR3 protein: CASSLEGRGYGYTF
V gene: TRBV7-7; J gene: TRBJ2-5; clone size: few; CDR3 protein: CASSTPGQGGETQYF
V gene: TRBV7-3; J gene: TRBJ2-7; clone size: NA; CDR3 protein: CASSLTGGTYEQYF
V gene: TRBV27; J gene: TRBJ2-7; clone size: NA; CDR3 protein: CASSPKPGLAGVGEQYF
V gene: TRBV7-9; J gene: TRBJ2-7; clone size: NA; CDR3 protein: CASSSDYEQYF
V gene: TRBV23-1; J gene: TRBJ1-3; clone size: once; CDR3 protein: CASSQSGSGGNTIYF
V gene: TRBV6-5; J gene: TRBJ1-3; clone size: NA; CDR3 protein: CASSQGGASGNTIYF
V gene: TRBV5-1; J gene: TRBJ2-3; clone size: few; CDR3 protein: CASSLRQGEDTQYF
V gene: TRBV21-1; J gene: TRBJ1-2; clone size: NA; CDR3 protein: CASMKQGNYGYTF
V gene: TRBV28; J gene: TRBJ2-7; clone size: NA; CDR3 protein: CASSSPGQSYEQYF
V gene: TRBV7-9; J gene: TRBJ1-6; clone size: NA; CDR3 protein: CASSSQGSPLHF
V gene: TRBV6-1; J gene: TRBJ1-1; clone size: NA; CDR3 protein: CASSDTGLGNTEAFF
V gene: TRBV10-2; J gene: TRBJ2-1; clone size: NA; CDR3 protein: CASRLAGDGEQFF
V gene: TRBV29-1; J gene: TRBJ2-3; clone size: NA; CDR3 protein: CSVAGTAGGTDTQYF
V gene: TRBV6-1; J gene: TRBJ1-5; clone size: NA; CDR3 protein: CASSDSGTGDQPQHF
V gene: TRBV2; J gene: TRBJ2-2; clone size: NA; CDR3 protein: CASSVTGRDTGELFF
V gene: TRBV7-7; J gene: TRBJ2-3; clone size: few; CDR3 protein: CASSFQAGDTQYF
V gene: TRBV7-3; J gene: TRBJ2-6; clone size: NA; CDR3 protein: CASPSGRLGLASGANVLTF
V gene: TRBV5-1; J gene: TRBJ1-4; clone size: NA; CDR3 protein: CASSLAGPLSEKLFF
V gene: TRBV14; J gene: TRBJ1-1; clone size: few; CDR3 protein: CASSPSAGGYTEAFF
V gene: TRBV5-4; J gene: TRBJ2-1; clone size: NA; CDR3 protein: CASSLLEREYDNEQFF
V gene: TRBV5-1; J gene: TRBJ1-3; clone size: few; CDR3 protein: CASSFLTGQGVGNTIYF
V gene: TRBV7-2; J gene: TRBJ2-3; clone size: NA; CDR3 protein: CAGGQSTDTQYF
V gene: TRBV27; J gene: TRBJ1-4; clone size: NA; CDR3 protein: CASRYRGDNEKLFF
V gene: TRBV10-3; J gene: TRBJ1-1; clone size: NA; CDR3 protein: CAISELGRGDTEAFF
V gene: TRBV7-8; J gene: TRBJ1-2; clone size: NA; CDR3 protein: CASSPPSRGDYGYTF